One and the same sample provided the 4 T cell receptor beta chains below, sequenced in a study of beta chain features in type 1 diabetes. Study findings and constraints: In all four CD4+ subsets, TCRB CDR3 length was significantly, moderately reduced in type 1 diabetes.

The antigens of these receptors remain unknown. What was sequenced were expressed TCRB transcripts, since all of the isolated RNA had been reverse transcribed. Libraries were prepared by immunoSEQ multiplex PCR; TCRdb keeps only in-frame clonotypes and omits some of them. This table holds about 640,000 clones, around 12% found once. Sequencing was performed on naive CD4+ T cells from blood. The receptors shown here come from a man aged 30-40 years with type 1 diabetes.

This clone was counted between two and nine times. The CDR3 sequence: CASSMGLAILGDTQYF. CDR3 bases: TGTGCCAGTAGTATGGGACTAGCGATCTTAGGAGATACGCAGTATTTT. The chain recombines TRBV19 with TRBJ2-3; 10 nucleotides align to TRBD2. The CDR3 has 16 residues. CDR1 is LNHDA, CDR2 SQIVND, per germline (reference sequence). Trimming took 3 bases from V and 5 from J; bases not matched to a gene: 8.

The rearrangement joins TRBV5-1 to TRBJ1-3; no definite D call. Germline CDR1 is SGHRS and CDR2 is YFSETQ. Trimming took off 0 bases at V and 1 base at J, with 8 bases between the two ends. The CDR3 has 15 amino acids. In nucleotides, the CDR3 is TGCGCCAGCAGCTTGGAAGTCGGGTCTGGAAACACCATATATTTT. As protein: CASSLEVGSGNTIYF.

V is TRBV5-1 and J is TRBJ1-1; the D gene is possibly TRBD1 (5 bases). V dropped 4 bases and J dropped 0 bases, with 13 bases sitting between them. This CDR3 has 15 amino acids. The V gene's germline CDR1 is SGHRS and CDR2 YFSETQ. The CDR3, as DNA: TGCGCCAGCAGCCTAATCGGGGGGATGAACACTGAAGCTTTCTTT. Amino acid sequence: CASSLIGGMNTEAFF.

This clone was detected only a few times. The chain is built from TRBV9 and TRBJ2-3; D is perhaps TRBD1 or TRBD2 (6 bases each). Germline lookup yields CDR1 SGDLS and CDR2 YYNGEE. V shed 4 bases and J shed 0 bases, with 12 bases lying between them. This CDR3 is 15 amino acids long. Here the CDR3 reads CASSTLGGSTDTQYF. Here the CDR3 DNA reads TGTGCCAGCAGCACTCTAGGGGGGAGCACAGATACGCAGTATTTT.